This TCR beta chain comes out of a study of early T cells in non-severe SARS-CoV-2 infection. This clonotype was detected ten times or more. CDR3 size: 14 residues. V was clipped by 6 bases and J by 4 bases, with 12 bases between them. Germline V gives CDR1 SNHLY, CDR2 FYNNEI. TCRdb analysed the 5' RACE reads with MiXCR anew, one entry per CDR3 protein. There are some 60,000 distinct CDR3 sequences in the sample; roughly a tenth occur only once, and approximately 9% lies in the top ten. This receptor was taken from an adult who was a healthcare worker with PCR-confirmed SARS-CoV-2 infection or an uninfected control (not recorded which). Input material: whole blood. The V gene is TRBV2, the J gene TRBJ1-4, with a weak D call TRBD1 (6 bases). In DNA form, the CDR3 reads TGTGCCAGCAGGGCAGGGGCCATTAATGAAAAACTGTTTTTT. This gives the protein CASRAGAINEKLFF.